Following are 13 T cell receptor beta chains from one sample sequenced in a study of CD8+ T cells in alopecia areata. RNA extraction and reverse transcription yielded cDNA as sequencing template. Repertoires were generated with immunoSEQ multiplex PCR, while TCRdb's copy carries only in-frame clones and drops some. The sample shows roughly 210,000 clones, less than 50% of them seen only once. Specified treatment: oral pan-JAK inhibitor, 5-10 mg twice daily. The specimen comprised CD4+ T cells sorted from blood, sampled around week 37, from a patient treated with tofacitinib. Receptors were obtained from a human donor with alopecia areata.

The CDR3 DNA sequence: TGTGCCAGCAGTACCCAGGGAAGGGTCACTGAAGCTTTCTTT. It codes for CASSTQGRVTEAFF. The chain carries TRBV25-1 and TRBJ1-1; tentative D call: TRBD1 (5 bases). Trimming left V 5 bases short and J 4 bases short, with 14 bases between. The V gene's germline CDR1 is MGHDK and CDR2 SYGVNS. The CDR3 runs 14 residues.

This clone was seen more than once but under ten times. The J gene is TRBJ2-7, the V gene TRBV7-9; D is unclear. V was clipped by 4 bases and J by 6 bases, with 10 bases between them. The length of the CDR3 is 12 residues. The germline V gene encodes CDR1 SEHNR and CDR2 FQNEAQ (reference sequence). CDR3 bases: TGTGCCAGCAGCTCCATACTTGGCGAGCAGTACTTC. It is translated as CASSSILGEQYF.

This clone was recorded many times. One end of the junction fails to match germline, which may point to a read error. V is TRBV6-6 and J is TRBJ2-1; a possible D gene is TRBD1 (5 bases). Germline CDR1 and CDR2: MNHNY and SVGAGI (reference sequence). The CDR3 is made up of 10 amino acids. CDR3 coding DNA: TGTGCCAGCAGGGGGCTAGGAAGTATCTTC. Translating it yields CASRGLGSIF.

The rearrangement links TRBV2 to TRBJ1-2; D might be TRBD1 (6 bases). The CDR3 is made up of 11 amino acids. Trimming left V 6 bases short and J 8 bases short, with 10 bases between. Looked up from germline, CDR1 is SNHLY and CDR2 is FYNNEI. CDR3 nucleotides: TGTGCCAGCAGCGGGGACATCGGCTACACCTTC. Translated, it gives CASSGDIGYTF.

On this clone: The junction does not match germline at one end; this may be a read error. The rearrangement uses TRBV7-2 and TRBJ2-3; no clear D gene. The CDR3 has 16 amino acids. CDR1 and CDR2 (germline): SGHTA, FQGNSA. The CDR3 coding sequence is TGTGCCAGCAGTTTAGGCCCATTGGTGACACCAGATACGCAGTATTTT. This translates into CASSLGPLVTPDTQYF.

This chain uses TRBV2 with TRBJ2-2, with D hard to call. V was trimmed by 6 bases and J by 6 bases, leaving 14 bases between them. The CDR3 contains 14 residues. Germline V gene sequence: CDR1 SNHLY, CDR2 FYNNEI. The CDR3 DNA sequence: TGTGCCAGCAGGATATCTGCGAGTCCCGGGGAGCTGTTTTTT. It encodes CASRISASPGELFF.

The chain carries TRBV19 and TRBJ2-1, with 10 bases identical to TRBD1. The CDR3 totals 16 residues. Germline-derived CDR1 and CDR2 are LNHDA and SQIVND (reference sequence). With V trimmed by 4 bases and J by 6 bases, 9 bases remained unmatched. In DNA, the CDR3 is TGTGCCAGTAGTAAAGCCGGGACAGGGGCATCCAATGAGCAGTTCTTC. This translates into CASSKAGTGASNEQFF.

The CDR3 DNA sequence: TGCGCCAGCAGCCAAACGGTACCTAGCACAGATACGCAGTATTTT. Its translation: CASSQTVPSTDTQYF. This chain links TRBV4-1 with TRBJ2-3; D remains ambiguous. There are 15 residues in the CDR3. Trimming pared 2 bases from V and 0 bases from J, leaving 9 bases between. Germline lookup yields CDR1 MGHRA and CDR2 YSYEKL.

This clone turned up a few times. The sample contains more than one DNA sequence encoding this CDR3. J is TRBJ1-3 and V is TRBV5-1; a possible D gene is TRBD1 (5 bases). Germline V CDR1 and CDR2: SGHRS, YFSETQ. Trimming took 4 bases from V and 0 from J, leaving 8 bases between them. The CDR3 length is 14 residues. In DNA, the CDR3 is TGCGCCAGCAGCCTCGACAGCTCTGGAAACACCATATATTTT. It yields the protein CASSLDSSGNTIYF.

The rearrangement links TRBV2 to TRBJ1-1; D may be TRBD1 (5 bases). The CDR3 sequence is 13 residues long. Deletions cut 7 bases from V and 1 base from J, with 10 bases between. CDR1 is SNHLY and CDR2 is FYNNEI in the germline V gene. The CDR3 spells CASKPDRNTEAFF. The CDR3 bases are TGTGCCAGCAAGCCTGACAGGAACACTGAAGCTTTCTTT.

A few counts support this clone. The V call is TRBV7-2, the J call TRBJ2-2, with 10 nucleotides matching TRBD1. Trimming removed 2 bases from V and 5 bases from J; junction bases left unmatched: 5. Germline V lookup: CDR1 SGHTA, CDR2 FQGNSA. The CDR3 has 16 amino acids. CDR3 nucleotides: TGTGCCAGCAGCTTAATGGGACAGGGGTTAACCGGGGAGCTGTTTTTT. As protein: CASSLMGQGLTGELFF.

The chain joins TRBV5-1 to TRBJ2-3, with 7 bases fitting TRBD1. V trimming: 3 bases; J trimming: 2 bases; junction bases outside the gene matches: 6. In germline, CDR1 is SGHRS, CDR2 YFSETQ. The CDR3 is 15 residues long. This chain's CDR3 is CASSSSGTATDTQYF. In nucleotides, the CDR3 is TGCGCCAGCAGCTCCTCCGGGACAGCCACAGATACGCAGTATTTT.

This chain joins TRBV4-3 and TRBJ1-1, with D unclear. This CDR3 region has 15 residues. Germline assignment: CDR1 LGHNA and CDR2 YSLEER. The V gene lost 7 bases and the J gene lost 3 bases, with 18 bases spanning the gap. CDR3 loop: CASTRVTRGDTEAFF. The CDR3 bases are TGCGCCAGCACTCGAGTAACGCGTGGGGACACTGAAGCTTTCTTT.